These 24 T cell receptor beta chains share one sample of origin, sequenced in a study of neurological immune-mediated disorders. TCRdb recomputed calls from the 5' RACE reads with MiXCR, one row per CDR3 protein. The sample carries about 45,000 distinct CDR3 sequences, about 14% recorded once. The time point: longitudinal time-point 3. The sample consisted of PBMCs. These receptor sequences come from a man aged 25-45 years in good health.

In this sample, this clonotype turned up many times. The V and J genes are TRBV20-1 and TRBJ2-3; D unresolved. The V and J ends lost 3 bases and 2 bases respectively, with 18 bases between them. This CDR3 has 16 amino acids. CDR1 and CDR2 from the germline V gene are DFQATT and SNEGSKA (reference sequence). CDR3 sequence (DNA): TGCAGTGCTAGGCCTTCAGACGGGTTTTACACAGATACGCAGTATTTT. It encodes CSARPSDGFYTDTQYF.

Ten or more counts support this clonotype. At one of its ends the junction is not consistent with the germline gene, which may arise from a read error. J is TRBJ2-7 and V is TRBV12-3 or TRBV12-4; a weak D match, TRBD1 (7 bases). This CDR3 is built from 12 residues. The CDR3 is CASSLGGTAFNF. For the CDR3, the DNA is TGTGCCAGCAGTTTAGGCGGGACAGCCTTTAACTTC.

The rearrangement uses TRBV20-1 and TRBJ2-7, with 13 bases lining up with TRBD2. The CDR3 length is 14 residues. V shed 4 bases and J 10 bases; nucleotides not matched to a gene: 10. Germline assignment: CDR1 DFQATT and CDR2 SNEGSKA (reference sequence). CDR3 protein: CSATVLAGGPGQYF. In DNA form, the CDR3 reads TGCAGTGCTACGGTACTAGCGGGAGGGCCCGGCCAGTACTTC.

This clonotype was seen repeatedly, ten times or more. V gene TRBV5-5 combines with J gene TRBJ2-7, with 7 bases that match TRBD1. Germline V gene lookup returns CDR1 SGHKS and CDR2 YYEKEE (reference sequence). V dropped 4 bases and J dropped 3; count of bases not matched to a gene: 10. This CDR3 is 15 amino acids long. The CDR3 nucleotides are TGTGCCAGCAGCCTCGCCCCAGACAGGGACTACGAGCAGTACTTC. Amino acids: CASSLAPDRDYEQYF.

This clonotype was seen at least ten times. The V call is TRBV7-2, the J call TRBJ2-7, with TRBD2 matching 9 bases. CDR1 is SGHTA and CDR2 is FQGNSA in the germline V gene. After removal of 5 bases from V and 1 base from J, the junction contained 6 bases not matched to a gene. This CDR3 spans 15 amino acids. DNA for the CDR3: TGTGCCAGCAGCCCCGGACTAGCGCTTTCCTACGAGCAGTACTTC. It yields the protein CASSPGLALSYEQYF.

This clonotype was counted at least ten times. This chain joins TRBV7-9 and TRBJ2-1, with TRBD2 matching over 8 bases. Losses at the gene ends were 3 bases for V and 3 bases for J; bases not matched to a gene: 7. From germline, CDR1 is SEHNR and CDR2 FQNEAQ (reference sequence). This CDR3 contains 16 residues. The CDR3 region is CASSFWIAGLYNEQFF. For the CDR3, the DNA is TGTGCCAGCAGCTTTTGGATAGCGGGACTCTACAATGAGCAGTTCTTC.

This clonotype was recorded many times. The chain is built from TRBV18 and TRBJ1-4; 8 nucleotides line up with TRBD1. CDR3 length: 13 amino acids. J gave up 10 bases and V 3 bases, and 4 bases lay outside the gene matches. Germline-derived CDR1 and CDR2 are KGHSH and LQKENI. Here the CDR3 DNA reads TGTGCCAGCTCACCGGGACAGGAAGGAAAACTGTTTTTT. It encodes CASSPGQEGKLFF.

This clonotype occurred a few times. The V gene is TRBV11-2, the J gene TRBJ2-7, with no clear D. From germline, CDR1 is SGHAT and CDR2 FQNNGV. V was shortened by 6 bases and J by 3 bases, with 9 bases between the two germline ends. The CDR3 loop spans 12 amino acids. Written as DNA, the CDR3 is TGTGCCAGCAGAAGGAGTGGCTACGAGCAGTACTTC. This encodes CASRRSGYEQYF.

This clonotype was observed many times. The CDR3 DNA reads as TGCGCCAGCAGCTTGGGCCCGGGAACCTCGTCCAGCTCTGGGGCCAACGTCCTGACTTTC. This gives the protein CASSLGPGTSSSSGANVLTF. The rearrangement uses TRBV5-1 and TRBJ2-6, with D tentatively TRBD2 (5 bases). Trimming removed 0 bases from V and 0 bases from J, with 19 bases in between. Per the germline V gene, CDR1 is SGHRS and CDR2 is YFSETQ. The CDR3 spans 20 residues.

This rearrangement joins TRBV12-3 or TRBV12-4 to TRBJ1-5, with D perhaps TRBD1 (5 bases). The V end was cut by 3 bases, the J end by 0 bases, with 6 bases between. The CDR3 covers 14 residues. CDR3 sequence: CASSFGGSNQPQHF. The CDR3 DNA is TGTGCCAGCAGTTTCGGGGGTAGCAATCAGCCCCAGCATTTT.

This chain joins TRBV7-3 and TRBJ1-5, with D hard to call. Trimming left V 11 bases short and J 8 bases short, with 7 bases between. The CDR3 is 9 amino acids. Germline-derived CDR1 and CDR2 are SGHTA and FQGTGA. This chain's CDR3 is CAGHKPQHF. Here the CDR3 DNA reads TGTGCCGGCCATAAGCCCCAGCATTTT. The full variable domain, rest sourced from reference TRBV7-3 and TRBJ1-5, is GAGVSQTPSNKVTEKGKYVELRCDPISGHTALYWYRQSLGQGPEFLIYFQGTGAADDSGLPNDRFFAVRPEGSVSTLKIQRTERGDSAVYLCAGHKPQHFGDGTRLSIL.

Ten or more counts support this clonotype. V and J are TRBV12-3 or TRBV12-4 and TRBJ1-1, with 9 bases lining up with TRBD1. V shed 3 bases and J 5 bases; nucleotides not matched to a gene: 7. This CDR3 contains 15 residues. The CDR3 DNA sequence: TGTGCCAGCAGTTTTCGAAGAGGACAGGGGACTGAAGCTTTCTTT. As protein: CASSFRRGQGTEAFF.

At least ten counts were recorded for this clonotype. The V call is TRBV5-1, the J call TRBJ2-1; 9 nucleotides line up with TRBD2. Germline loops: CDR1 SGHRS, CDR2 YFSETQ. The CDR3 extends over 16 amino acids. The V and J ends lost 3 bases and 6 bases, in that order; junction bases with no gene match: 10. Written as DNA, the CDR3 is TGCGCCAGCAGCTCCCTGGCTAGCGGGATAAGCAATGAGCAGTTCTTC. Residues: CASSSLASGISNEQFF.

This clonotype was detected only once. A much larger clone lies one base from this, so it may be a read error. This sequence joins TRBV20-1 and TRBJ2-7, with 8 bases that match TRBD1. This CDR3 contains 13 residues. The J segment lost 3 bases and the V segment lost 1 base, leaving 2 bases of the junction unmatched. The germline V gene encodes CDR1 DFQATT and CDR2 SNEGSKA (reference sequence). This CDR3 reads CSARAQGVYEQYF. The CDR3 DNA follows: TGCAGTGCTAGAGCACAGGGGGTCTACGAGCAGTACTTC.

This clonotype was recorded at least ten times. The rearrangement links TRBV7-2 to TRBJ2-2, with a tentative D call TRBD2 (5 bases). Germline V gene data show CDR1 as SGHTA and CDR2 as FQGNSA. Trimming took 5 bases from V and 1 from J, leaving 8 bases between them. This CDR3 comprises 14 residues. CDR3 in amino acids: CASSREGNTGELFF. Written as DNA, the CDR3 is TGTGCCAGCAGCCGAGAGGGGAACACCGGGGAGCTGTTTTTT.

This clonotype turned up a few times. The gene calls are TRBV3-1 and TRBJ2-5; no reliable D call. V lost 3 bases and J lost 2, with 4 bases in between. CDR1 LGHDT and CDR2 YNNKEL come from the germline V gene (reference sequence). The CDR3 spans 12 residues. For the CDR3, the DNA is TGTGCCAGCAGCCAGATTCAAGAGACCCAGTACTTC. Amino acids: CASSQIQETQYF.

The sample holds many counts of this clonotype. The chain is built from TRBV28 and TRBJ1-1; D remains ambiguous. The CDR3 totals 15 residues. Trimming cost V 3 bases and J 1 base, with 12 bases left between them. Germline CDR1 and CDR2: MDHEN and SYDVKM. The CDR3 DNA follows: TGTGCCAGCAGTTTTGGAGGCAGCCAGAACACTGAAGCTTTCTTT. It yields the protein CASSFGGSQNTEAFF.

With respect to this clonotype: Germline and junction disagree at one end, which may indicate a read error. The J gene is TRBJ2-1, the V gene TRBV7-9; D ambiguous. The CDR3 has 19 amino acids. The V gene's germline CDR1 is SEHNR and CDR2 FQNEAQ (reference sequence). In DNA form, the CDR3 reads TGTGCCAGCAGCGCCTGGCGTCCTACACATGGCCTAACCTACAATGATCAGTTCTTC. Translated, it gives CASSAWRPTHGLTYNDQFF.

This clonotype appeared many times. This CDR3 is CASSLGRGVPDTQYF. CDR3 nucleotide sequence: TGTGCCAGCAGTTTAGGGCGCGGAGTACCAGATACGCAGTATTTT. The chain employs TRBV12-3 or TRBV12-4 and TRBJ2-3, with D uncertain. With 1 base removed from V and 4 bases from J, the gap between germline ends came to 12 bases. This CDR3 contains 15 residues.

This clonotype has a count of ten or more. This chain connects TRBV2 to TRBJ1-5; tentatively, D is TRBD1 (5 bases). V dropped 6 bases and J dropped 9 bases, with 12 bases sitting between them. The germline V gene encodes CDR1 SNHLY and CDR2 FYNNEI. This CDR3 is 12 amino acids long. Here the CDR3 DNA reads TGTGCCAGCAGCCCCGGGGGATTGCCCCAGCATTTT. Residues: CASSPGGLPQHF.

This clonotype has a count of ten or more. This chain connects TRBV28 to TRBJ2-3; possibly TRBD2 for D (6 bases). Germline CDR1 reads MDHEN; CDR2 reads SYDVKM. The CDR3 is 14 residues long. The ends were cut back, 2 bases at V and 3 bases at J, with 9 bases in the middle. In nucleotides, the CDR3 is TGTGCCAGCAGTTTAGGGGGGAGGACAGATACGCAGTATTTT. Translated: CASSLGGRTDTQYF.

This clonotype was seen at least ten times. The gene calls are TRBV29-1 and TRBJ1-1; 8 positions agree with TRBD1. Germline lookup yields CDR1 SQVTM and CDR2 ANQGSEA. This CDR3 region has 12 residues. V lost 4 bases and J lost 4; bases outside the gene matches: 2. The CDR3 protein is CSVGQGSTEAFF. The CDR3 coding sequence is TGCAGCGTTGGACAGGGGAGCACTGAAGCTTTCTTT.

This clonotype was recorded many times. This chain joins TRBV20-1 and TRBJ2-7; D possibly corresponds to TRBD1 (6 bases). From germline, CDR1 is DFQATT and CDR2 SNEGSKA (reference sequence). This CDR3 contains 14 residues. Between the trimmed V and J ends, which lost 1 base and 1 base, there was a span of 11 bases. The CDR3 reads CSARVGDKSYEQYF. In DNA form, the CDR3 reads TGCAGTGCTAGAGTTGGGGACAAGTCCTACGAGCAGTACTTC.

This clonotype appeared many times. CDR3 protein: CASSSRGLEDTQYF. In DNA, the CDR3 is TGTGCCAGCAGCTCCAGGGGATTAGAAGATACGCAGTATTTT. The chain has TRBV7-9 and TRBJ2-3, with a weak D call TRBD1 (6 bases). Trimming pared 4 bases from V and 5 bases from J, leaving 13 bases between. This CDR3 is 14 amino acids long. Germline V gene sequence: CDR1 SEHNR, CDR2 FQNEAQ (reference sequence).